The 20 T cell receptor beta chains listed next were all sequenced from one sample in a study of cytomegalovirus exposure and HLA in healthy donors. The study ran its PCR with 60 Vbeta and 13 Jbeta primers. Using immunoSEQ multiplex PCR, the repertoire was profiled, and TCRdb retains in-frame clones only, with some absent. Its table lists some 130,000 clones. Sequenced input: PBMCs. These receptors were taken from a woman in her thirties or forties in good health and CMV-seropositive.

This chain connects TRBV18 to TRBJ2-1; 10 bases map to TRBD2. CDR1 is KGHSH and CDR2 is LQKENI in the germline V gene. This CDR3 region has 17 residues. V was pared by 3 bases and J by 1 base, with 6 bases of the junction left unmatched. The CDR3 region is CASSPDGLAASYNEQFF. The CDR3, as DNA: TGTGCCAGCTCACCCGATGGACTAGCGGCATCCTACAATGAGCAGTTCTTC. Full variable domain (outside the CDR3, taken from reference TRBV18 and TRBJ2-1): NAGVMQNPRHLVRRRGQEARLRCSPMKGHSHVYWYRQLPEEGLKFMVYLQKENIIDESGMPKERFSAEFPKEGPSILRIQQVVRGDSAAYFCASSPDGLAASYNEQFFGPGTRLTVL.

The rearrangement uses TRBV19 and TRBJ2-7; D might be TRBD1 (5 bases). This CDR3 region has 12 residues. Germline lookup yields CDR1 LNHDA and CDR2 SQIVND (reference sequence). V gave up 5 bases and J gave up 6 bases, with 11 bases separating them. CDR3 loop: CASSPDSTEQYF. The CDR3 DNA reads as TGTGCCAGTAGTCCTGACAGCACCGAGCAGTACTTC.

The genes are TRBV14 and TRBJ1-2; weak D call: TRBD1 (6 bases). Germline V gene sequence: CDR1 SGHDN, CDR2 FVKESK. The V end lost 1 base, the J end lost 8 bases, and 14 bases lay between the germline ends. The CDR3 length is 14 residues. This CDR3 is CASSQVSGGRGYTF. The CDR3 nucleotides are TGTGCCAGCAGCCAAGTCTCCGGGGGGCGCGGCTACACCTTC.

The chain joins TRBV15 to TRBJ2-5; the D is unclear. CDR1 LNHNV and CDR2 YYDKDF come from the germline V gene (reference sequence). This CDR3 has 11 residues. V lost 4 bases, J lost 4 bases, and 4 bases lay in between. The CDR3 sequence is CATSIGETQYF. Written as DNA, the CDR3 is TGTGCCACCAGCATCGGAGAGACCCAGTACTTC.

The chain employs TRBV19 and TRBJ2-5; 8 nucleotides agree with TRBD1. V gave up 5 bases and J gave up 3 bases; unmatched junction bases: 2. Germline CDR1 and CDR2: LNHDA and SQIVND (reference sequence). This CDR3 contains 13 residues. The CDR3 region is CASSQDREETQYF. As DNA, the CDR3 is TGTGCCAGTAGTCAGGACAGGGAAGAGACCCAGTACTTC.

The chain joins TRBV5-1 to TRBJ2-5, with TRBD2 identical over 15 bases. The J segment lost 4 bases and the V segment lost 3 bases, leaving 4 bases of the junction unmatched. Germline-derived CDR1 and CDR2 are SGHRS and YFSETQ. The CDR3 totals 16 residues. As DNA, the CDR3 is TGCGCCAGCAGCTCCGGACTAGCGGGAGGGTCAGAGACCCAGTACTTC. Its protein is CASSSGLAGGSETQYF.

The chain links TRBV28 to TRBJ2-7, with 10 bases lining up with TRBD1. Per the germline V gene, CDR1 is MDHEN and CDR2 is SYDVKM. The length of the CDR3 is 15 residues. J gave up 3 bases and V 4 bases, and 6 bases lay outside the gene matches. Here the CDR3 DNA reads TGTGCCAGCAGTTATGGGGGGACAGGGGACTACGAGCAGTACTTC. Protein sequence: CASSYGGTGDYEQYF. The whole variable domain, filled in from reference TRBV28 and TRBJ2-7, reads DVKVTQSSRYLVKRTGEKVFLECVQDMDHENMFWYRQDPGLGLRLIYFSYDVKMKEKGDIPEGYSVSREKKERFSLILESASTNQTSMYLCASSYGGTGDYEQYFGPGTRLTVT.

The chain joins TRBV13 to TRBJ2-4, with TRBD2 as a possible D gene (5 bases). The germline CDR1 and CDR2 sequences are PRHDT and FYEKMQ (reference sequence). This CDR3 contains 14 residues. The germline V and J ends were trimmed by 5 bases and 0 bases, with 8 bases remaining between them. CDR3 bases: TGTGCCAGCAGCGCCGGACTAGCCAAAAACATTCAGTACTTC. Its protein is CASSAGLAKNIQYF. Combining the CDR3 with reference TRBV13 and TRBJ2-4 gives the whole variable domain AAGVIQSPRHLIKEKRETATLKCYPIPRHDTVYWYQQGPGQDPQFLISFYEKMQSDKGSIPDRFSAQQFSDYHSELNMSSLELGDSALYFCASSAGLAKNIQYFGAGTRLSVL.

This chain uses TRBV10-1 with TRBJ2-3, with 7 bases that match TRBD2. This CDR3 contains 18 residues. Germline assignment: CDR1 WNHNN and CDR2 SYGVQD (reference sequence). V shed 0 bases and J 2 bases; nucleotides not matched to a gene: 11. The CDR3 DNA follows: TGCGCCAGCAGTGAGTCGGGCCTAGCGGAGGGCCACACAGATACGCAGTATTTT. It is translated as CASSESGLAEGHTDTQYF.

The J gene is TRBJ2-5, the V gene TRBV28; TRBD2 matches at 10 bases. The J segment lost 4 bases and the V segment lost 1 base, leaving 6 bases of the junction unmatched. This CDR3 is 16 amino acids long. The germline gives CDR1 MDHEN, CDR2 SYDVKM. CDR3 coding DNA: TGTGCCAGCAGTTTATCTACTAGCGGGACGGGAGAGACCCAGTACTTC. It specifies CASSLSTSGTGETQYF.

The chain carries TRBV28 and TRBJ2-2; D gene ambiguous. Trimming took 8 bases from V and 8 from J, leaving 9 bases between them. The CDR3 length is 11 residues. Germline V lookup: CDR1 MDHEN, CDR2 SYDVKM. This chain's CDR3 is CASGLRGELFF. The CDR3, as DNA: TGTGCCAGCGGCCTGAGGGGGGAGCTGTTTTTT.

V is TRBV25-1 and J is TRBJ2-1; TRBD2 aligns across 13 bases. The length of the CDR3 is 15 residues. Germline CDR1 reads MGHDK; CDR2 reads SYGVNS. With V trimmed by 4 bases and J by 7 bases, 4 bases remained unmatched. CDR3: CASSARTSGSNEQFF. The CDR3, as DNA: TGTGCCAGCAGTGCCCGGACTAGCGGGAGTAATGAGCAGTTCTTC.

The chain combines TRBV7-9 with TRBJ1-3; perhaps TRBD1 as D (5 bases). The V gene's germline CDR1 is SEHNR and CDR2 FQNEAQ (reference sequence). The CDR3 length is 15 residues. V lost 5 bases and J lost 2, with 13 bases in between. The CDR3 sequence is CASSIEGRAGNTIYF. CDR3 bases: TGTGCCAGCAGCATAGAAGGCAGGGCTGGAAACACCATATATTTT.

This chain links TRBV6-4 with TRBJ2-3; 9 bases agree with TRBD2. Germline V gives CDR1 MRHNA, CDR2 SNTAGT. The CDR3 is made up of 17 amino acids. Trimming cost V 0 bases and J 5 bases; bases outside gene matches: 9. In nucleotides, the CDR3 is TGTGCCAGCAGTGACTCCCCAGCGGGAGGCGGGGGAGATACGCAGTATTTT. Translating it yields CASSDSPAGGGGDTQYF.

The rearrangement joins TRBV5-4 to TRBJ2-7; D call uncertain. The V and J ends lost 1 base and 5 bases respectively, with 13 bases between them. The CDR3 totals 14 residues. In germline, CDR1 is SGHNT, CDR2 YYREEE (reference sequence). CDR3 nucleotides: TGTGCCAGCAGCTTGAATCCCCTAACCCACGAGCAGTACTTC. It yields the protein CASSLNPLTHEQYF.

The CDR3 region has the DNA TGTGCCAGTAGTAGGGCAACAGAGACCCAGTACTTC. Its protein product is CASSRATETQYF. The J gene is TRBJ2-5, the V gene TRBV19; D uncertain. This CDR3 comprises 12 residues. In germline, CDR1 is LNHDA, CDR2 SQIVND (reference sequence). Trimming took 4 bases from V and 4 from J, leaving 7 bases between them. The full variable domain, its missing parts supplied by reference TRBV19 and TRBJ2-5, is DGGITQSPKYLFRKEGQNVTLSCEQNLNHDAMYWYRQDPGQGLRLIYYSQIVNDFQKGDIAEGYSVSREKKESFPLTVTSAQKNPTAFYLCASSRATETQYFGPGTRLLVL.

The V gene is TRBV5-5, the J gene TRBJ1-4; 8 nucleotides line up with TRBD1. The CDR3 sequence is 16 residues long. The V gene end was trimmed by 3 bases and the J gene end by 4 bases; junction bases not matched to a gene: 8. CDR1 SGHKS and CDR2 YYEKEE come from the germline V gene (reference sequence). CDR3 coding DNA: TGTGCCAGCAGCTCCCTGGACAGGGCCCTTAATGAAAAACTGTTTTTT. Its protein product is CASSSLDRALNEKLFF.

V is TRBV13 and J is TRBJ2-5; TRBD1 matches at 8 bases. The germline CDR1 and CDR2 sequences are PRHDT and FYEKMQ (reference sequence). The CDR3 consists of 15 residues. The ends lost 5 bases at V and 5 bases at J; junction bases unmatched: 10. The CDR3 loop is CASSPGTGILETQYF. The CDR3 DNA reads as TGTGCCAGCAGCCCAGGGACAGGTATTTTGGAGACCCAGTACTTC.

The rearrangement joins TRBV6-1 to TRBJ2-7, with 10 bases fitting TRBD2. The trim removed 6 bases at V and 5 bases at J, leaving 7 bases unmatched. CDR1 MNHNS and CDR2 SASEGT come from the germline V gene. This CDR3 comprises 14 residues. The CDR3 coding sequence is TGTGCCAGCAGGGCTAGCGGGAGCGGCCACGAGCAGTACTTC. This encodes CASRASGSGHEQYF.

The chain has TRBV25-1 and TRBJ2-7; 7 bases match TRBD2. Germline V gives CDR1 MGHDK, CDR2 SYGVNS. Trimming took 0 bases from V and 2 from J; bases not matched to a gene: 10. The CDR3 is 17 residues long. DNA for the CDR3: TGTGCCAGCAGTGAATATAAAGCGCGGGGGAGGGCCTACGAGCAGTACTTC. This encodes CASSEYKARGRAYEQYF.